This is a list of T cell receptor beta chains from one sample in a study of T cells in localized non-small cell lung cancer. The data were produced by immunoSEQ multiplex PCR, yet TCRdb's version contains in-frame clones alone and is incomplete. This sample has 24,000 or so clones, with about 91% found just once. Source: peripheral blood mononuclear cells, taken before any cancer treatment. All receptors derive from a woman aged 40-75 years with stage III lung adenocarcinoma. Both conserved end residues are part of each CDR3. Each record gives: clone size, D gene, V gene, J gene, CDR3 protein, CDR3 DNA. D genes are given only for firm matches. Not every row has a clone size; where given, it reads once, few, many or a size class.

>NA|TRBD1|TRBV6-1|TRBJ1-2
CASSQGTGTANYGYTF
TGTGCCAGCAGTCAAGGGACAGGCACTGCTAACTATGGCTACACCTTC
>NA|NA|TRBV6-5|TRBJ2-2
CASSYVTTDTGELFF
TGTGCCAGCAGTTACGTGACTACGGACACCGGGGAGCTGTTTTTT
>NA|NA|TRBV2|TRBJ1-2
CASKDTVLYGYTF
TGTGCCAGCAAGGACACCGTACTTTATGGCTACACCTTC
>NA|TRBD1|TRBV27|TRBJ2-1
CASSFTGAATYNEQFF
TGTGCCAGCAGTTTTACAGGGGCGGCCACCTACAATGAGCAGTTCTTC
>NA|NA|TRBV6-1|TRBJ2-2
CASSEALLRELFF
TGTGCCAGCAGTGAAGCGCTGTTGCGGGAGCTGTTTTTT
>NA|TRBD1|TRBV5-1|TRBJ1-4
CASSASTGGGEKLFF
TGCGCCAGCAGCGCCTCAACAGGGGGAGGGGAAAAACTGTTTTTT
>once|TRBD1|TRBV6-6|TRBJ1-2
CASKDRGNLYGYTF
TGTGCCAGCAAGGACAGGGGGAACCTCTATGGCTACACCTTC
>once|TRBD2|TRBV5-1|TRBJ2-1
CASSLAAGIYEQFF
TGCGCCAGCAGCTTGGCAGCGGGGATATACGAGCAGTTCTTC
>NA|NA|TRBV6-1|TRBJ2-6
CASSAQLWEQSRANVLTF
TGTGCCAGCAGTGCGCAGTTATGGGAACAAAGTCGGGCCAACGTCCTGACTTTC
>NA|NA|TRBV25-1|TRBJ2-3
CASAAGDTQYF
TGTGCCAGTGCTGCGGGGGATACGCAGTATTTT
>NA|TRBD2|TRBV7-7|TRBJ2-1
CASSSGLDSYNEQFF
TGTGCCAGCAGCTCCGGACTAGACTCCTACAATGAGCAGTTCTTC
>NA|NA|TRBV4-3|TRBJ2-3
CASSQDRAFTDTQYF
TGCGCCAGCAGCCAAGATCGGGCGTTCACAGATACGCAGTATTTT
>NA|NA|TRBV7-2|TRBJ2-5
CASSLQGQETQYF
TGTGCCAGCAGCTTACAGGGTCAAGAGACCCAGTACTTC
>NA|TRBD2|TRBV4-1|TRBJ2-1
CASSQGAGGKYNEQFF
TGCGCCAGCAGCCAAGGAGCGGGAGGGAAATACAATGAGCAGTTCTTC
>NA|TRBD1|TRBV9|TRBJ2-2
CASSGDRGWAGELFF
TGTGCCAGCAGCGGGGACAGGGGGTGGGCCGGGGAGCTGTTTTTT
>NA|NA|TRBV7-8|TRBJ2-3
CASSDGQPTDTQYF
TGTGCCAGCAGCGACGGACAGCCCACAGATACGCAGTATTTT
>NA|NA|TRBV9|TRBJ2-1
CASSVEWQSSYNEQFF
TGTGCCAGCAGCGTAGAGTGGCAGAGCTCCTACAATGAGCAGTTCTTC
>NA|NA|TRBV19|TRBJ1-1
CASRDAGATEAFF
TGTGCCAGTAGGGATGCGGGGGCAACTGAAGCTTTCTTT
>NA|NA|TRBV5-1|TRBJ2-2
CASSFPQGRGNTGELFF
TGCGCCAGCAGCTTTCCCCAAGGAAGGGGGAACACCGGGGAGCTGTTTTTT
>NA|NA|TRBV2|TRBJ2-1
CASSEEAGYNEQFF
TGTGCCAGCAGTGAAGAGGCTGGCTACAATGAGCAGTTCTTC
>NA|NA|TRBV29-1|TRBJ2-3
CSVMLDTDTQYF
TGCAGCGTTATGCTGGACACAGATACGCAGTATTTT
>once|TRBD2|TRBV28|TRBJ2-1
CASSLLAGGVYNEQFF
TGTGCCAGCAGTTTACTCGCGGGAGGGGTTTACAATGAGCAGTTCTTC
>once|NA|TRBV29-1|TRBJ1-1
CSVEYGDSEAFF
TGCAGCGTTGAATACGGGGATTCTGAAGCTTTCTTT
>NA|NA|TRBV7-9|TRBJ1-1
CASSLSLTGTEAFF
TGTGCCAGCAGCTTATCCCTGACTGGCACTGAAGCTTTCTTT
>NA|TRBD1|TRBV7-9|TRBJ2-3
CASSGSLGGPDTDTQYF
TGTGCCAGCAGCGGAAGTTTAGGGGGCCCGGACACAGATACGCAGTATTTT
>NA|NA|TRBV5-1|TRBJ2-2
CASSLAVASGELFF
TGCGCCAGCAGCTTGGCCGTAGCCTCCGGGGAGCTGTTTTTT
>NA|NA|TRBV15|TRBJ2-7
CATSSGDRSYEQYF
TGTGCCACCAGCAGTGGGGACCGGTCCTACGAGCAGTACTTC
>NA|NA|TRBV19|TRBJ1-5
CASSIDPYQPQHF
TGTGCCAGTAGTATAGACCCTTATCAGCCCCAGCATTTT
>NA|TRBD1|TRBV9|TRBJ2-7
CASSAGGRTYEQYF
TGTGCCAGCAGCGCAGGGGGCAGAACCTACGAGCAGTACTTC
>NA|NA|TRBV6-1|TRBJ2-1
CASSEEWAGNEQFF
TGTGCCAGCAGTGAAGAATGGGCGGGGAATGAGCAGTTCTTC
>NA|NA|TRBV7-3|TRBJ2-5
CASSLKGRRRQETQYF
TGTGCCAGCAGCTTAAAAGGAAGAAGGCGCCAAGAGACCCAGTACTTC
>NA|NA|TRBV29-1|TRBJ1-1
CSVATGPEAFF
TGCAGCGTTGCAACGGGGCCTGAAGCTTTCTTT